The 18 T cell receptor beta chains listed next were all sequenced from one sample in a study of control samples from healthy donors and cancer patients. Some clones are missing from TCRdb's copy, which holds only in-frame ones; the method was immunoSEQ multiplex PCR. The sample records roughly 120,000 clones, roughly 88% being singletons. Sequenced: PBMCs. The receptor source for this set is a woman aged 55-69 years with lung cancer.

V and J are TRBV2 and TRBJ2-6; weak D call: TRBD1 (7 bases). Germline-derived CDR1 and CDR2 are SNHLY and FYNNEI. Trimming removed 6 bases from V and 3 bases from J, with 15 bases in between. The CDR3 loop spans 16 amino acids. CDR3 amino acids: CASRPRGAFGANVLTF. The CDR3 DNA follows: TGTGCCAGCAGACCCAGGGGGGCATTTGGGGCCAACGTCCTGACTTTC.

J is TRBJ2-2 and V is TRBV3-1 (or the pseudogene TRBV3-2); TRBD2 matches 15 bases. V trimming: 4 bases; J trimming: 5 bases; junction bases outside the gene matches: 11. CDR3 length: 19 residues. Germline V CDR1 and CDR2: LGHDT, YNNKEL (reference sequence). The CDR3 nucleotides read TGTGCCAGCAGCCGAGGACTAGCGGGAGGGCCGATTGGGACCGGGGAGCTGTTTTTT. Its protein product is CASSRGLAGGPIGTGELFF.

This clone was seen only once. The chain uses TRBV15 and TRBJ2-1; 13 nucleotides agree with TRBD2. The CDR3 loop spans 17 amino acids. V lost 2 bases, J lost 7 bases, and 8 bases stayed unmatched. Germline CDR1 LNHNV, CDR2 YYDKDF (reference sequence). CDR3 sequence: CATSRTPGLAGTNEQFF. The DNA of the CDR3 is TGTGCCACCAGCAGAACTCCGGGACTAGCGGGAACAAATGAGCAGTTCTTC.

CDR3 sequence: CASSVQSSGSNTGELFF. Written as DNA, the CDR3 is TGTGCCAGCAGCGTACAGTCTAGCGGATCGAACACCGGGGAGCTGTTTTTT. V gene TRBV9 combines with J gene TRBJ2-2, with 7 bases fitting TRBD2. V trimming: 1 base; J trimming: 0 bases; junction bases outside the gene matches: 6. CDR1 and CDR2 from the germline V gene are SGDLS and YYNGEE. The CDR3 length is 17 residues.

The chain combines TRBV18 with TRBJ2-7; D is ambiguous. Deletions cut 3 bases from V and 0 bases from J, with 9 bases between. The CDR3 is made up of 14 amino acids. Per the germline V gene, CDR1 is KGHSH and CDR2 is LQKENI. The DNA for the CDR3 is TGTGCCAGCTCACCTCGTGACACCTCCTACGAGCAGTACTTC. Translation: CASSPRDTSYEQYF.

The gene calls are TRBV5-1 and TRBJ2-3; D call uncertain. V was clipped by 1 base and J by 3 bases, with 9 bases between them. CDR3 length equals 14 residues. Germline values: CDR1 SGHRS, CDR2 YFSETQ. CDR3 DNA: TGCGCCAGCAGCTTGTTTCAAACGACAGATACGCAGTATTTT. Translating it yields CASSLFQTTDTQYF.

The V and J genes are TRBV7-8 and TRBJ1-2, with D perhaps matching TRBD1 (6 bases). Germline V lookup: CDR1 SGHVS, CDR2 FQNEAQ. Trimming stripped 5 bases from V and 0 bases from J, with 19 bases between. This CDR3 contains 17 residues. The CDR3 protein is CASSPSNAGAPNYGYTF. Written as DNA, the CDR3 is TGTGCCAGCAGCCCGAGTAACGCAGGGGCACCTAACTATGGCTACACCTTC.

The chain links TRBV7-9 to TRBJ2-7, with 9 bases that match TRBD1. The CDR3 has 12 residues. Germline loops: CDR1 SEHNR, CDR2 FQNEAQ (reference sequence). V lost 10 bases, J lost 3 bases, and 4 bases stayed unmatched. CDR3: CAITGGFYEQYF. CDR3 DNA sequence: TGTGCCATCACAGGGGGCTTCTACGAGCAGTACTTC.

The CDR3 loop reads CASNFGGGHLLNTEAFF. The DNA for the CDR3 is TGTGCCAGCAATTTTGGGGGGGGGCACCTACTGAACACTGAAGCTTTCTTT. This chain joins TRBV5-4 and TRBJ1-1; the D gene is possibly TRBD1 (6 bases). Germline values: CDR1 SGHNT, CDR2 YYREEE (reference sequence). Between the trimmed V and J ends, which lost 6 bases and 0 bases, there was a span of 21 bases. The CDR3 length is 17 residues.

V is TRBV7-8 and J is TRBJ1-2; no reliable D call. The V gene lost 4 bases and the J gene lost 5 bases, with 8 bases spanning the gap. This CDR3 has 12 residues. Germline V lookup: CDR1 SGHVS, CDR2 FQNEAQ. The CDR3: CASSYGSYGYTF. CDR3 DNA: TGTGCCAGCAGCTACGGGAGTTATGGCTACACCTTC.

V is TRBV6-5 and J is TRBJ1-1; a weak D match, TRBD1 (6 bases). The V end was cut by 6 bases, the J end by 2 bases, with 13 bases between. The CDR3 loop spans 14 amino acids. CDR1 MNHEY and CDR2 SVGAGI come from the germline V gene. CDR3 DNA: TGTGCCAGCAGCCGGGGGCCAGGAAACACTGAAGCTTTCTTT. Translated, it gives CASSRGPGNTEAFF.

This clone was detected only once. J is TRBJ1-1 and V is TRBV7-2, with D perhaps matching TRBD1 (5 bases). The CDR3 consists of 15 residues. CDR1 SGHTA and CDR2 FQGNSA come from the germline V gene. V was trimmed by 5 bases and J by 0 bases, leaving 13 bases between them. CDR3 amino acids: CASSIRQTMNTEAFF. CDR3 DNA: TGTGCCAGCAGCATTAGACAGACTATGAACACTGAAGCTTTCTTT.

The chain is built from TRBV6-5 and TRBJ1-6; D gene uncertain. Trimming removed 3 bases from V and 7 bases from J, with 13 bases in between. From germline, CDR1 is MNHEY and CDR2 SVGAGI. The CDR3 extends over 15 amino acids. CDR3 DNA sequence: TGTGCCAGCAGTTATGGATGGGCGACCAATTCACCCCTCCACTTT. Translation: CASSYGWATNSPLHF.

CDR3 in DNA: TGTGCCAGCAGCCCGGGACTAGAACGCACAGATACGCAGTATTTT. Its protein is CASSPGLERTDTQYF. V gene TRBV11-3 combines with J gene TRBJ2-3, with TRBD2 matching over 8 bases. Per germline, CDR1 SGHNT and CDR2 YENEEA. The CDR3 loop spans 15 amino acids. V shed 5 bases, J shed 1 base, and the junction held 5 bases outside the gene matches.

In DNA form, the CDR3 reads TGTGCCACCAGCAGAGCTCTCGGGACCTTCTCTTACAATGAGCAGTTCTTC. It yields the protein CATSRALGTFSYNEQFF. The chain links TRBV15 to TRBJ2-1; D tentatively reads TRBD1 or TRBD2 (5 bases each). The ends were cut back, 1 base at V and 4 bases at J, with 17 bases in the middle. The CDR3 loop spans 17 amino acids. Per germline, CDR1 LNHNV and CDR2 YYDKDF (reference sequence).

This chain connects TRBV11-3 to TRBJ2-2; 14 nucleotides agree with TRBD2. Germline assignment: CDR1 SGHNT and CDR2 YENEEA. This CDR3 spans 18 amino acids. Trimming cost V 5 bases and J 4 bases; bases outside gene matches: 9. The CDR3 loop reads CASSPPGLAGAGTGELFF. The CDR3 nucleotides read TGTGCCAGCAGCCCGCCGGGACTAGCGGGAGCGGGCACCGGGGAGCTGTTTTTT.

The chain recombines TRBV25-1 with TRBJ1-2; 7 nucleotides line up with TRBD1. CDR1 and CDR2 (germline): MGHDK, SYGVNS. The CDR3 sequence is 14 residues long. V trimming: 3 bases; J trimming: 3 bases; junction bases outside the gene matches: 4. This chain's CDR3 is CASSDFDRDYGYTF. As DNA, the CDR3 is TGTGCCAGCAGTGACTTCGACAGGGACTATGGCTACACCTTC.

V gene TRBV6-4 combines with J gene TRBJ2-3, with D perhaps assigned TRBD1 or TRBD2 (5 bases each). Between the trimmed V and J ends, which lost 4 bases and 3 bases, there was a span of 11 bases. Germline values: CDR1 MRHNA, CDR2 SNTAGT. The CDR3 sequence is 14 residues long. The CDR3 region is CASSAGRTTDTQYF. CDR3 bases: TGTGCCAGCAGTGCGGGACGAACGACAGATACGCAGTATTTT.